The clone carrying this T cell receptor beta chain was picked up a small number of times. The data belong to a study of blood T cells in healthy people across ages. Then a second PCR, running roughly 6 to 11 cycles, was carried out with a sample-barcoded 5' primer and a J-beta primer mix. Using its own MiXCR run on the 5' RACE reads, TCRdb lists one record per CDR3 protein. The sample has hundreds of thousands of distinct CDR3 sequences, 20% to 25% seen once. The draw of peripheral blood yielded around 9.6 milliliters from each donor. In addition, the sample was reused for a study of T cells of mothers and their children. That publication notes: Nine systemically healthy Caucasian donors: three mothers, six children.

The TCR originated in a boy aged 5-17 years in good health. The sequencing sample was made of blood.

The CDR3 bases are TGTGCCAGCAGTTTTATTGGCGGCAGGGGGGCGTCCCGAACCGGGGAGCTGTTTTTT. It is translated as CASSFIGGRGASRTGELFF. This chain joins TRBV7-3 and TRBJ2-2, with D possibly matching TRBD1 (7 bases). Trimming cost V 6 bases and J 5 bases, with 28 bases left between them. CDR1 and CDR2 (germline): SGHTA, FQGTGA. The CDR3 covers 19 residues.